This T cell receptor (beta chain) was sequenced during a study of sequential checkpoint blockade in melanoma. Study-wide background: First-line arms were nivolumab then ipilimumab, or the reverse, randomized 1:1. Maintenance nivolumab came after either treatment sequence.

Regarding treatment: randomized to nivolumab then ipilimumab (arm A) or the reverse (arm B). DNA-damaging chemotherapy had not been given to any patient beforehand. Live CD3+CD8+ CD19− CD56− cells were sorted from PBMCs. Clones were sequenced by immunoSEQ multiplex PCR, and TCRdb holds only the in-frame ones, with some missing. The sample records 20,000 or so clones, around 73% being singletons. Germline CDR1 and CDR2: MDHEN and SYDVKM. This CDR3 is 13 amino acids long. V lost 6 bases, J lost 7 bases, and 16 bases lay in between. This receptor was obtained from a human donor with melanoma. The sequencing used CD8+ T cells sorted from blood (inferred from file names), collected from a patient given nivolumab and ipilimumab in sequence. The J gene is TRBJ2-7, the V gene TRBV28; D gene ambiguous. CDR3 residues: CASRSAASWEQYF. The CDR3 region has the DNA TGTGCCAGCAGATCCGCGGCCTCTTGGGAGCAGTACTTC. The complete variable domain, with remaining parts taken from reference TRBV28 and TRBJ2-7, reads DVKVTQSSRYLVKRTGEKVFLECVQDMDHENMFWYRQDPGLGLRLIYFSYDVKMKEKGDIPEGYSVSREKKERFSLILESASTNQTSMYLCASRSAASWEQYFGPGTRLTVT.